What follows is one T cell receptor (beta chain) and its context. Antigen unknown. Using RNA transcripts as the source, TCR beta CDR3 regions were amplified. The study used the HTBI primer set for a first-round RT-PCR of the TCR CDR3. Each CDR3 protein is one row after TCRdb ran MiXCR on the multiplex PCR reads. This sample yields a few hundred thousand distinct CDR3 sequences, of which more than 20% are seen a single time; around 27% belongs to the top ten. CDR3 size: 13 residues. Trimming shortened V by 6 bases and J by 3 bases, and 11 bases separated the two germline ends. In germline, CDR1 is LNHDA, CDR2 SQIVND (reference sequence). This record comes from a study of T cells in Graves' hyperthyroidism and ophthalmopathy. Study information: Before any treatment, at initial diagnosis, peripheral blood was collected. Notes on the study in general: Most clonotypes expanded in thyroid above 0.001 were likewise present in blood.

In patients aged 18 to 65, hyperthyroidism was newly diagnosed, with duration under 2 months. From around 11 ml of fresh peripheral blood, PBMCs were isolated. The chain joins TRBV19 to TRBJ1-1; D might be TRBD1 (5 bases). The sequenced material came from blood. This TCR was recovered from a man between 18 and 35 years old with Graves' hyperthyroidism. The CDR3 loop reads CASRRGGYTEAFF. The CDR3, as DNA: TGTGCCAGTAGGAGGGGTGGGTACACTGAAGCTTTCTTT.